This record concerns one T cell receptor (beta chain) sequence. This entry is derived from a study of beta chain features in type 1 diabetes. The investigators reverse transcribed all of the isolated RNA, so they sequenced expressed TCRB transcripts. Here immunoSEQ multiplex PCR was the method, and the copy in TCRdb shows in-frame clones only, minus some. Counted here are hundreds of thousands of clones, around 16% occurring once; the ten biggest clones make up approximately 0.093%. The sequenced sample consisted of naive CD4+ T cells from blood. The clonotype originates from a man younger than 35 in good health.

CDR3 in DNA: TGTGCCAGCAGCTTAGCCATTGGACATGGGACTCTCTCTGGAAACACCATATATTTT. Translated, it gives CASSLAIGHGTLSGNTIYF. The V gene is TRBV7-6, the J gene TRBJ1-3; possible D gene TRBD1, 5 bases. The CDR3 contains 19 residues. V was trimmed by 0 bases and J by 0 bases, leaving 18 bases between them. Germline loops: CDR1 SGHVS, CDR2 FNYEAQ.